The 29 T cell receptor beta chains below all came from one sample that was sequenced in a study of control samples from healthy donors and cancer patients. Using immunoSEQ multiplex PCR, the repertoire was profiled, and TCRdb retains in-frame clones only, with some absent. The table shows about 150,000 clones, with 90% to 95% occurring only once. The specimen was blood. The source is a man between 18 and 35 years old in good health.

This sequence joins TRBV19 and TRBJ2-1; D not certain. Trimming took 4 bases from V and 5 from J, leaving 9 bases between them. There are 13 residues in the CDR3. CDR1 and CDR2 from the germline V gene are LNHDA and SQIVND (reference sequence). CDR3 nucleotide sequence: TGTGCCAGTAGTAACCAGTATGACAATGAGCAGTTCTTC. It is translated as CASSNQYDNEQFF.

The DNA of the CDR3 is TGTGCCAGCAGGGCCCGGGGGGCGACAGGCGAGCAGTACTTC. Encoded protein: CASRARGATGEQYF. This chain connects TRBV2 to TRBJ2-7, with D perhaps matching TRBD2 (7 bases). The germline V gene encodes CDR1 SNHLY and CDR2 FYNNEI. This CDR3 contains 14 residues. Trimming took 6 bases from V and 6 from J, leaving 18 bases between them.

In its sample, this clone was seen once. The CDR3 sequence: CSSAQKQGNGYTF. The CDR3 DNA reads as TGCAGCAGTGCTCAAAAACAGGGGAATGGCTACACCTTC. V is TRBV29-1 and J is TRBJ1-2; TRBD1 matches at 7 bases. The J segment lost 6 bases and the V segment lost 8 bases, leaving 12 bases of the junction unmatched. Germline values: CDR1 SQVTM, CDR2 ANQGSEA. CDR3 length: 13 amino acids. The full variable domain, its missing parts supplied by reference TRBV29-1 and TRBJ1-2, is SAVISQKPSRDICQRGTSLTIQCQVDSQVTMMFWYRQQPGQSLTLIATANQGSEATYESGFVIDKFPISRPNLTFSTLTVSNMSPEDSSIYLCSSAQKQGNGYTFGSGTRLTVV.

The chain couples TRBV6-5 to TRBJ1-2; no clear D gene. V shed 2 bases and J shed 7 bases, with 11 bases lying between them. The length of the CDR3 is 13 residues. CDR1 and CDR2 from the germline V gene are MNHEY and SVGAGI. DNA of the CDR3: TGTGCCAGCAGTTACGAAACCCGGACTGGCTACACCTTC. This codes for CASSYETRTGYTF.

The J gene is TRBJ2-3, the V gene TRBV21-1; the table gives TRBD2 as D, unverified against the DNA. TRBV21-1 is a pseudogene locus. The CDR3 has 17 amino acids. The DNA of the CDR3 is TGTGCCAGCAGCAACCCGGTTGCTTGCGGGGGCCCAGATACGCAGTATTTT. This sequence encodes CASSNPVACGGPDTQYF.

The CDR3 loop reads CASSRTSGSGDTQYF. CDR3 bases: TGTGCCAGCAGCCGTACTAGCGGGAGTGGAGATACGCAGTATTTT. The V call is TRBV28, the J call TRBJ2-3; 11 bases map to TRBD2. The CDR3 is 15 amino acids. Trimming at V came to 6 bases and at J to 5 bases, leaving 7 bases not matched to a gene. Per the germline V gene, CDR1 is MDHEN and CDR2 is SYDVKM.

The rearrangement joins TRBV30 to TRBJ2-7; D perhaps matches TRBD2 (6 bases). The ends were cut back, 8 bases at V and 1 base at J, with 15 bases in the middle. The CDR3 totals 13 residues. The germline V gene encodes CDR1 GTSNPN and CDR2 SVGIG (reference sequence). The DNA for the CDR3 is TGTGCCCAAGGGCGGGGCCCTTCCTACGAGCAGTACTTC. Residues: CAQGRGPSYEQYF.

The rearrangement joins TRBV20-1 to TRBJ1-5; D not certain. The CDR3 loop spans 14 amino acids. V lost 3 bases and J 1 base, leaving 10 bases between the germline ends. The germline CDR1 and CDR2 sequences are DFQATT and SNEGSKA (reference sequence). The CDR3 bases are TGCAGTGCTAGTGGAGGGTTCAGCAATCAGCCCCAGCATTTT. It is translated as CSASGGFSNQPQHF.

The J gene is TRBJ2-2, the V gene TRBV4-3; D remains ambiguous. From germline, CDR1 is LGHNA and CDR2 YSLEER. The length of the CDR3 is 13 residues. V was trimmed by 1 base and J by 10 bases, leaving 10 bases between them. CDR3: CASSQGGLEELFF. For the CDR3, the DNA is TGCGCCAGCAGCCAAGGGGGTCTGGAGGAGCTGTTTTTT.

This sequence joins TRBV7-8 and TRBJ1-1; unclear D gene. V was trimmed by 1 base and J by 7 bases, leaving 10 bases between them. The CDR3 is made up of 13 amino acids. Germline V gene lookup returns CDR1 SGHVS and CDR2 FQNEAQ. Here the CDR3 reads CASSLGVGFEAFF. CDR3 in DNA: TGTGCCAGCAGCTTAGGGGTCGGATTTGAAGCTTTCTTT.

The genes are TRBV7-2 and TRBJ1-4; 10 bases line up with TRBD1. Germline V gives CDR1 SGHTA, CDR2 FQGNSA. The CDR3 totals 15 residues. Trimming at V came to 4 bases and at J to 7 bases, leaving 6 bases not matched to a gene. The DNA of the CDR3 is TGTGCCAGCAGCTGGACAGGGGGTGAGGGTGAAAAACTGTTTTTT. This gives the protein CASSWTGGEGEKLFF.

The chain recombines TRBV27 with TRBJ1-6; no reliable D call. CDR1 is MNHEY and CDR2 is SMNVEV in the germline V gene (reference sequence). The CDR3 sequence is 14 residues long. V was shortened by 6 bases and J by 6 bases, with 12 bases between the two germline ends. Written as DNA, the CDR3 is TGTGCCAGCAGGTCGATTAACCCTAATTCACCCCTCCACTTT. Translated: CASRSINPNSPLHF.

The rearrangement joins TRBV28 to TRBJ1-1; no clear D gene. The CDR3 is 10 residues long. V was trimmed by 5 bases and J by 4 bases, leaving 2 bases between them. CDR1 and CDR2 from the germline V gene are MDHEN and SYDVKM. This CDR3 reads CASSGTEAFF. CDR3 in DNA: TGTGCCAGCAGTGGCACTGAAGCTTTCTTT.

The chain uses TRBV28 and TRBJ1-3, with D possibly TRBD1 on 5 matching bases. Germline lookup yields CDR1 MDHEN and CDR2 SYDVKM. Trimming shortened V by 7 bases and J by 0 bases, and 13 bases separated the two germline ends. The CDR3 sequence is 15 residues long. The CDR3, as DNA: TGTGCCAGCACCATTCCGGGGCGCTCTGGAAACACCATATATTTT. This codes for CASTIPGRSGNTIYF.

The count of this clone is one. The J gene is TRBJ1-1, the V gene TRBV3-1 (or the pseudogene TRBV3-2); D not certain. The length of the CDR3 is 14 residues. V was clipped by 9 bases and J by 1 base, with 15 bases between them. Germline values: CDR1 LGHDT, CDR2 YNNKEL (reference sequence). CDR3 amino acids: CASRPGPTNTEAFF. The CDR3 DNA is TGTGCCAGTAGACCCGGACCCACGAACACTGAAGCTTTCTTT.

This chain connects TRBV28 to TRBJ1-2; 7 bases line up with TRBD1. This CDR3 has 11 residues. In germline, CDR1 is MDHEN, CDR2 SYDVKM. V lost 9 bases to trimming and J lost 8 bases; unmatched junction nucleotides: 6. CDR3 nucleotides: TGTGCCAGTAGAACAGGGGTAGGCTACACCTTC. This translates into CASRTGVGYTF.

This rearrangement joins TRBV30 to TRBJ2-7; D is ambiguous. V lost 7 bases and J lost 7, with 14 bases in between. CDR3 size: 11 residues. Per germline, CDR1 GTSNPN and CDR2 SVGIG (reference sequence). CDR3 loop: CAFTRRWEQYF. The CDR3 DNA is TGTGCCTTCACCCGGCGGTGGGAGCAGTACTTC.

The chain links TRBV12-3 or TRBV12-4 to TRBJ2-7, with a possible D match to TRBD2 (5 bases). CDR3 length: 13 amino acids. Trimming pared 6 bases from V and 7 bases from J, leaving 16 bases between. CDR3 protein: CASRPPRTPEQYF. DNA for the CDR3: TGTGCCAGCAGGCCCCCCAGGACTCCTGAGCAGTACTTC.

In its sample, this clone was seen a few times. This chain joins TRBV12-5 and TRBJ1-6; D remains ambiguous. There are 15 residues in the CDR3. V lost 5 bases and J 5 bases, leaving 13 bases between the germline ends. Germline V gene sequence: CDR1 LGHNT, CDR2 FRNRAP. CDR3 nucleotides: TGTGCTAGTGGTCTGGGGTTGTTGGATAATTCACCCCTCCACTTT. This encodes CASGLGLLDNSPLHF.

The chain combines TRBV5-6 with TRBJ2-7; 10 positions agree with TRBD2. In germline, CDR1 is SGHDT, CDR2 YYEEEE. Trimming cost V 0 bases and J 9 bases; bases outside gene matches: 12. CDR3 length: 16 amino acids. The CDR3 sequence: CASSLVEAGGISGQYF. For the CDR3, the DNA is TGTGCCAGCAGCTTGGTAGAAGCGGGAGGGATCTCCGGGCAGTACTTC. Full variable domain (remainder filled in from reference TRBV5-6 and TRBJ2-7): DAGVTQSPTHLIKTRGQQVTLRCSPKSGHDTVSWYQQALGQGPQFIFQYYEEEERQRGNFPDRFSGHQFPNYSSELNVNALLLGDSALYLCASSLVEAGGISGQYFGPGTRLTVT.

V gene TRBV18 combines with J gene TRBJ1-2; D may be TRBD1 (5 bases). V was pared by 3 bases and J by 4 bases, with 12 bases between. Germline-derived CDR1 and CDR2 are KGHSH and LQKENI. There are 14 residues in the CDR3. The CDR3 DNA sequence: TGTGCCAGCTCACCCCTAAGGGGACGCTATGGCTACACCTTC. Translation: CASSPLRGRYGYTF.

This clone was recorded only once. The chain recombines TRBV30 with TRBJ1-3; no clear D gene. The CDR3 is made up of 15 amino acids. Germline lookup yields CDR1 GTSNPN and CDR2 SVGIG (reference sequence). The V end was cut by 3 bases, the J end by 0 bases, with 12 bases between. CDR3 loop: CAWSTEIHSGNTIYF. The CDR3 coding sequence is TGTGCCTGGAGCACGGAGATCCACTCTGGAAACACCATATATTTT. Supplemented by reference TRBV30 and TRBJ1-3, the full variable domain reads SQTIHQWPATLVQPVGSPLSLECTVEGTSNPNLYWYRQAAGRGLQLLFYSVGIGQISSEVPQNLSASRPQDRQFILSSKKLLLSDSGFYLCAWSTEIHSGNTIYFGEGSWLTVV.

This chain joins TRBV7-2 and TRBJ2-4; 9 positions match TRBD2. CDR1 and CDR2 (germline): SGHTA, FQGNSA. CDR3 length: 18 residues. The J segment lost 6 bases and the V segment lost 3 bases, leaving 15 bases of the junction unmatched. CDR3 sequence (DNA): TGTGCCAGCAGCTTCGACCCGGGACTAGCAGAGCAAAGAAACATTCAGTACTTC. Translating it yields CASSFDPGLAEQRNIQYF.

The gene calls are TRBV7-2 and TRBJ1-1; maybe TRBD1 (5 bases). This CDR3 has 16 amino acids. V was trimmed by 0 bases and J by 5 bases, leaving 16 bases between them. Germline V gives CDR1 SGHTA, CDR2 FQGNSA. CDR3 in amino acids: CASSLAGGVLWTEAFF. DNA of the CDR3: TGTGCCAGCAGCTTAGCGGGAGGGGTTTTATGGACTGAAGCTTTCTTT.

V gene TRBV5-1 combines with J gene TRBJ1-6; D remains ambiguous. Germline V CDR1 and CDR2: SGHRS, YFSETQ. The CDR3 totals 13 residues. V was cut by 0 bases and J by 11 bases, with 9 bases left in between. CDR3 in amino acids: CASSLGGFPPLHF. As DNA, the CDR3 is TGCGCCAGCAGCTTGGGAGGGTTTCCACCCCTCCACTTT.

The chain couples TRBV30 to TRBJ2-7; D is uncertain. CDR1 GTSNPN and CDR2 SVGIG come from the germline V gene (reference sequence). With 0 bases removed from V and 6 bases from J, the gap between germline ends came to 9 bases. The CDR3 covers 12 residues. Here the CDR3 reads CAWSVERSEQYF. CDR3 nucleotide sequence: TGTGCCTGGAGTGTGGAAAGAAGCGAGCAGTACTTC.

This clone was found once. The chain joins TRBV5-1 to TRBJ2-1; TRBD1 might be the D (6 bases). This CDR3 region has 13 residues. Germline assignment: CDR1 SGHRS and CDR2 YFSETQ. The ends were cut back, 4 bases at V and 4 bases at J, with 9 bases in the middle. In DNA, the CDR3 is TGCGCCAGCAGCGTCGACAGGTACAATGAGCAGTTCTTC. Protein sequence: CASSVDRYNEQFF. The variable domain in full, completed from reference TRBV5-1 and TRBJ2-1, reads KAGVTQTPRYLIKTRGQQVTLSCSPISGHRSVSWYQQTPGQGLQFLFEYFSETQRNKGNFPGRFSGRQFSNSRSEMNVSTLELGDSALYLCASSVDRYNEQFFGPGTRLTVL.

The V gene is TRBV30, the J gene TRBJ1-1; D gene unclear. From germline, CDR1 is GTSNPN and CDR2 SVGIG (reference sequence). V lost 2 bases and J 1 base, leaving 5 bases between the germline ends. This CDR3 is 12 amino acids long. CDR3 in amino acids: CAWSSGNTEAFF. Written as DNA, the CDR3 is TGTGCCTGGAGTAGTGGGAACACTGAAGCTTTCTTT.

The chain links TRBV28 to TRBJ1-3; D unclear. Trimming removed 6 bases at V and 1 base at J, with 7 bases between. CDR3 length: 13 residues. Germline assignment: CDR1 MDHEN and CDR2 SYDVKM. CDR3: CASSYPSGNTIYF. The CDR3 DNA reads as TGTGCCAGCAGCTACCCGTCTGGAAACACCATATATTTT.